The 8 T cell receptor beta chains below come from one sample, sequenced in a study of neoadjuvant anti-PD-1 for oral cavity cancer. Some clones are missing from TCRdb's copy, which holds only in-frame ones; the method was immunoSEQ multiplex PCR. The sample lists fewer than 2,500 clones; 45% to 75% were seen once. Time point noted: after neoadjuvant nivolumab, at surgical resection. Source: tumor tissue, taken after nivolumab (anti-PD-1) treatment. These receptors originate from a person between 35 and 79 years old with oral cavity squamous cell carcinoma.

The chain links TRBV7-6 to TRBJ2-5, with 11 bases fitting TRBD2. The CDR3 length is 14 residues. The junction had 4 bases not matched to a gene; V was cut back by 6 bases and J by 4 bases. CDR1 and CDR2 from the germline V gene are SGHVS and FNYEAQ. DNA for the CDR3: TGTGCCAGCAGTTCAGGACTAGCGGGAGAGACCCAGTACTTC. Its protein product is CASSSGLAGETQYF.

This chain joins TRBV5-1 and TRBJ2-1; 13 positions match TRBD2. The germline CDR1 and CDR2 sequences are SGHRS and YFSETQ. V trimming: 1 base; J trimming: 0 bases; junction bases outside the gene matches: 16. This CDR3 comprises 22 residues. The CDR3 protein is CASSLKVSGLAGLGRSYNEQFF. In DNA form, the CDR3 reads TGCGCCAGCAGCTTGAAAGTTTCGGGACTAGCGGGGTTGGGGCGCTCCTACAATGAGCAGTTCTTC.

This clone has only a few counts. The chain is built from TRBV10-2 and TRBJ1-3; D possibly corresponds to TRBD1 (5 bases). Trimming removed 3 bases at V and 5 bases at J, with 8 bases between. The CDR3 totals 13 residues. Germline V gene data show CDR1 as WSHSY and CDR2 as SAAADI. The CDR3 protein is CASSDRERNTIYF. The CDR3 bases are TGCGCCAGCAGTGACAGGGAGAGAAACACCATATATTTT.

The sample holds a few counts of this clone. CDR3 amino acids: CSASQGYEQYF. In DNA, the CDR3 is TGCAGTGCTAGTCAGGGTTACGAGCAGTACTTC. V usage is TRBV20-1 and J usage is TRBJ2-7; maybe TRBD1 (5 bases). The CDR3 loop spans 11 amino acids. Germline V gene data show CDR1 as DFQATT and CDR2 as SNEGSKA (reference sequence). V lost 3 bases, J lost 4 bases, and 7 bases lay in between.

This clone has a single count. J is TRBJ1-2 and V is TRBV28, with a possible D match to TRBD1 (5 bases). The germline CDR1 and CDR2 sequences are MDHEN and SYDVKM. The germline V and J ends were trimmed by 6 bases and 1 base, with 12 bases remaining between them. The CDR3 loop spans 14 amino acids. The CDR3 coding sequence is TGTGCCAGCAGGGCCGGGGGAAGTAACTATGGCTACACCTTC. Protein: CASRAGGSNYGYTF.

The chain is built from TRBV27 and TRBJ2-1; no firm D call. The CDR3 is 13 residues long. Trimming pared 0 bases from V and 2 bases from J, leaving 2 bases between. The germline V gene has CDR1 MNHEY and CDR2 SMNVEV (reference sequence). CDR3 sequence (DNA): TGTGCCAGCAGTTTATCAGCCTACAATGAGCAGTTCTTC. It translates to CASSLSAYNEQFF.

A few counts support this clone. This sequence joins TRBV7-9 and TRBJ1-3; TRBD1 might be the D (6 bases). CDR3 length equals 17 residues. V shed 0 bases and J shed 0 bases, with 12 bases lying between them. Germline V lookup: CDR1 SEHNR, CDR2 FQNEAQ (reference sequence). The DNA of the CDR3 is TGTGCCAGCAGCTTAGCTTTGGGGGCCCCCTCTGGAAACACCATATATTTT. This gives the protein CASSLALGAPSGNTIYF.

The rearrangement joins TRBV19 to TRBJ2-3; TRBD1 or TRBD2 may be the D gene (5 bases each). Trimming took 4 bases from V and 3 from J, leaving 14 bases between them. CDR3 size: 15 residues. CDR1 is LNHDA, CDR2 SQIVND, per germline (reference sequence). CDR3 residues: CASSTQGGSTDTQYF. DNA of the CDR3: TGTGCCAGTAGTACCCAGGGTGGGAGTACAGATACGCAGTATTTT. Full variable domain (outside the CDR3, taken from reference TRBV19 and TRBJ2-3): DGGITQSPKYLFRKEGQNVTLSCEQNLNHDAMYWYRQDPGQGLRLIYYSQIVNDFQKGDIAEGYSVSREKKESFPLTVTSAQKNPTAFYLCASSTQGGSTDTQYFGPGTRLTVL.